This TCR beta chain was identified in a study of early T cells in non-severe SARS-CoV-2 infection. Points from the study as a whole: The VDJdb matching leaned toward anti-spike CD8 responses and overlooked private and CD4 specificities.

MiXCR was run by TCRdb on the 5' RACE reads, yielding one entry per CDR3 protein. In the table there are 27,000 or so distinct CDR3 sequences, about 2.9% of which are singletons. About this clonotype: The target antigen is unknown.

The CDR3 runs to 16 residues. After removal of 1 base from V and 5 bases from J, the junction contained 8 bases not matched to a gene. V gene TRBV12-3 or TRBV12-4 combines with J gene TRBJ2-3, with 8 nucleotides matching TRBD2. The sequence came from an adult who was a healthcare worker with PCR-confirmed SARS-CoV-2 infection or an uninfected control (not recorded which). The sequencing sample was made of whole blood. In DNA form, the CDR3 reads TGTGCCAGCAGTTTAGGCGGCGGGGGGCCGGGAGATACGCAGTATTTT. Its protein is CASSLGGGGPGDTQYF.